The present T cell receptor (beta chain) was sequenced within a study of shared clonotypes between healthy human individuals. Data came from immunoSEQ multiplex PCR; TCRdb stores just in-frame clones and leaves some out. Counted here are 2 million to 2.5 million clones, 90% to 97% occurring once; the ten biggest clones make up approximately 0.13%. With 4 bases removed from V and 3 bases from J, the gap between germline ends came to 26 bases. CDR1 is SGHTA, CDR2 FQGNSA, per germline. This CDR3 is 19 amino acids long. Material for sequencing was naive CD4+ T cells sorted from blood. The subset here: CD45RA+ positively selected. The sequence was obtained from a young man in good health. The rearrangement joins TRBV7-2 to TRBJ2-3, with D perhaps TRBD1 (7 bases). The CDR3 reads CASSSHGQEGNRRTDTQYF. The CDR3 coding sequence is TGTGCCAGCAGCTCCCACGGACAGGAGGGGAATAGGAGGACAGATACGCAGTATTTT. Based on the CDR3 plus reference TRBV7-2 and TRBJ2-3, the full variable domain is GAGVSQSPSNKVTEKGKDVELRCDPISGHTALYWYRQSLGQGLEFLIYFQGNSAPDKSGLPSDRFSAERTGGSVSTLTIQRTQQEDSAVYLCASSSHGQEGNRRTDTQYFGPGTRLTVL.